The 23 T cell receptor beta chains given below trace back to one sample, sequenced in a study of T cell changes during pregnancy in multiple sclerosis. Sequenced by immunoSEQ multiplex PCR; TCRdb stores in-frame clones only, minus some. The sample lists some 85,000 clones; over 90% were seen once. The sample was peripheral blood, taken in the third trimester of pregnancy. The receptors originated from a female donor with multiple sclerosis, enrolled in a pregnancy study.

The chain links TRBV27 to TRBJ2-3; D possibly corresponds to TRBD1 (5 bases). The germline gives CDR1 MNHEY, CDR2 SMNVEV (reference sequence). V lost 6 bases and J lost 0, with 7 bases in between. The CDR3 consists of 13 residues. In DNA, the CDR3 is TGTGCCAGCAGACAGGCGAGCACAGATACGCAGTATTTT. This gives the protein CASRQASTDTQYF.

The chain couples TRBV30 to TRBJ2-7; 11 bases fit TRBD2. The V and J ends lost 3 bases and 2 bases, in that order; junction bases with no gene match: 9. The CDR3 contains 16 residues. Germline assignment: CDR1 GTSNPN and CDR2 SVGIG (reference sequence). CDR3 DNA: TGTGCCTGGAGGCGACTAGCGGGGCTAGGAGCCTACGAGCAGTACTTC. Translation gives CAWRRLAGLGAYEQYF. Looking up the rest from reference TRBV30 and TRBJ2-7 gives the full variable domain: SQTIHQWPATLVQPVGSPLSLECTVEGTSNPNLYWYRQAAGRGLQLLFYSVGIGQISSEVPQNLSASRPQDRQFILSSKKLLLSDSGFYLCAWRRLAGLGAYEQYFGPGTRLTVT.

This sequence joins TRBV6-4 and TRBJ2-3, with 11 bases fitting TRBD2. Trimming cost V 6 bases and J 3 bases; bases outside gene matches: 8. Germline loops: CDR1 MRHNA, CDR2 SNTAGT. The CDR3 runs 16 residues. Written as DNA, the CDR3 is TGTGCCAGCAGCATCTTAGCGGGAGGGCCTACAGATACGCAGTATTTT. It encodes CASSILAGGPTDTQYF.

The rearrangement uses TRBV19 and TRBJ1-4; 7 bases map to TRBD1. The V segment lost 3 bases and the J segment 0 bases; nucleotides outside the gene matches: 4. The V gene's germline CDR1 is LNHDA and CDR2 SQIVND (reference sequence). The CDR3 sequence is 16 residues long. CDR3 region: CASSISTGATNEKLFF. CDR3 nucleotides: TGTGCCAGTAGTATCTCAACAGGGGCAACTAATGAAAAACTGTTTTTT.

This clone turned up a few times. The V and J genes are TRBV29-1 and TRBJ1-2, with unresolved D. Looked up from germline, CDR1 is SQVTM and CDR2 is ANQGSEA. Trimming shortened V by 7 bases and J by 0 bases, and 6 bases separated the two germline ends. The CDR3 is 11 residues long. For the CDR3, the DNA is TGCAGCGCAACAGCTAACTATGGCTACACCTTC. Translation: CSATANYGYTF.

This rearrangement joins TRBV28 to TRBJ2-1; D may be TRBD2 (6 bases). The V end lost 2 bases, the J end lost 6 bases, and 14 bases lay between the germline ends. The CDR3 sequence is 15 residues long. Germline CDR1 MDHEN, CDR2 SYDVKM. The CDR3 here is CASSLRRGPANEQFF. The CDR3 DNA sequence: TGTGCCAGCAGTTTAAGGCGGGGACCCGCCAATGAGCAGTTCTTC.

V gene TRBV19 combines with J gene TRBJ2-2; 11 nucleotides line up with TRBD2. V trimming: 5 bases; J trimming: 5 bases; junction bases outside the gene matches: 16. CDR3 length: 19 residues. Germline V gene data show CDR1 as LNHDA and CDR2 as SQIVND (reference sequence). The CDR3 spells CASSPRRGSGRARTGELFF. The CDR3 region has the DNA TGTGCCAGTAGTCCCCGCCGGGGTAGCGGGAGGGCCCGAACCGGGGAGCTGTTTTTT.

The chain uses TRBV7-3 and TRBJ1-2; D is undetermined. Germline values: CDR1 SGHTA, CDR2 FQGTGA. V lost 8 bases and J lost 8, with 15 bases in between. The CDR3 spans 12 residues. The CDR3 DNA sequence: TGTGCCAGCGGGCCCGGGGAGGACGGCTACACCTTC. It codes for CASGPGEDGYTF.

This chain joins TRBV11-2 and TRBJ2-2; 8 bases align to TRBD2. This CDR3 has 15 residues. Germline V gives CDR1 SGHAT, CDR2 FQNNGV. V gave up 5 bases and J gave up 10 bases; unmatched junction bases: 12. Here the CDR3 reads CASSPFGAGVEELFF. In nucleotides, the CDR3 is TGTGCCAGCAGCCCGTTTGGAGCGGGAGTTGAGGAGCTGTTTTTT.

The genes are TRBV11-2 and TRBJ2-1; D is possibly TRBD2 (6 bases). This CDR3 comprises 15 residues. CDR1 and CDR2 (germline): SGHAT, FQNNGV. V was trimmed by 2 bases and J by 5 bases, leaving 13 bases between them. CDR3 DNA sequence: TGTGCCAGCAGCTTATATCGAGGCGGGAACAATGAGCAGTTCTTC. Translating gives CASSLYRGGNNEQFF.

J is TRBJ2-5 and V is TRBV30; D is perhaps TRBD2 (5 bases). The germline gives CDR1 GTSNPN, CDR2 SVGIG (reference sequence). This CDR3 comprises 14 residues. The V gene lost 3 bases and the J gene lost 7 bases, with 18 bases spanning the gap. The CDR3 region is CAWSVPSPSTTQYF. CDR3 coding DNA: TGTGCCTGGAGCGTTCCTAGCCCCTCAACGACCCAGTACTTC.

J is TRBJ1-2 and V is TRBV28; 7 nucleotides line up with TRBD1. The V and J ends lost 5 bases and 0 bases, in that order; junction bases with no gene match: 6. The CDR3 spans 15 residues. CDR1 and CDR2 from the germline V gene are MDHEN and SYDVKM. The CDR3 loop reads CASSNNGQANYGYTF. CDR3 sequence (DNA): TGTGCCAGCAGTAACAACGGACAGGCTAACTATGGCTACACCTTC.

The chain uses TRBV7-8 and TRBJ2-1; 9 bases map to TRBD1. Per germline, CDR1 SGHVS and CDR2 FQNEAQ. The CDR3 consists of 17 residues. Trimming cost V 1 base and J 7 bases; bases outside gene matches: 11. The CDR3 is CASSLEGTGFSDNEQFF. The CDR3 DNA reads as TGTGCCAGCAGCTTAGAGGGGACAGGGTTTAGTGATAATGAGCAGTTCTTC.

This clone was seen a handful of times. The chain combines TRBV28 with TRBJ1-1; D gene ambiguous. CDR1 is MDHEN and CDR2 is SYDVKM in the germline V gene. Trimming took 9 bases from V and 3 from J, leaving 14 bases between them. CDR3 length equals 13 residues. In nucleotides, the CDR3 is TGTGCCAGTCGTGGGGAGGGTGACACTGAAGCTTTCTTT. It encodes CASRGEGDTEAFF. Supplemented by reference TRBV28 and TRBJ1-1, the full variable domain reads DVKVTQSSRYLVKRTGEKVFLECVQDMDHENMFWYRQDPGLGLRLIYFSYDVKMKEKGDIPEGYSVSREKKERFSLILESASTNQTSMYLCASRGEGDTEAFFGQGTRLTVV.

This sequence joins TRBV5-8 and TRBJ1-3; D is possibly TRBD1 (5 bases). Trimming cost V 5 bases and J 1 base, with 13 bases left between them. Germline CDR1 reads SGHTS; CDR2 reads YDEGEE. The CDR3 totals 15 residues. CDR3 amino acids: CASSTGAWSGNTIYF. The CDR3 DNA follows: TGTGCCAGCAGTACTGGGGCCTGGTCTGGAAACACCATATATTTT.

The gene calls are TRBV5-4 and TRBJ2-7, with a possible D match to TRBD2 (6 bases). Germline CDR1 is SGHNT and CDR2 is YYREEE (reference sequence). The ends were cut back, 3 bases at V and 2 bases at J, with 9 bases in the middle. The CDR3 has 13 amino acids. The CDR3 DNA reads as TGTGCCAGCAGCTACGGGGGAACCTACGAGCAGTACTTC. This sequence encodes CASSYGGTYEQYF.

The chain combines TRBV4-1 with TRBJ1-2; D gene uncertain. The CDR3 consists of 15 residues. V lost 0 bases and J 2 bases, leaving 10 bases between the germline ends. The germline V gene encodes CDR1 MGHRA and CDR2 YSYEKL. CDR3 protein: CASSQEWRTNYGYTF. The CDR3 DNA reads TGCGCCAGCAGCCAAGAATGGAGGACGAACTATGGCTACACCTTC.

The chain employs TRBV19 and TRBJ2-1; 8 bases align to TRBD1. There are 18 residues in the CDR3. CDR1 is LNHDA and CDR2 is SQIVND in the germline V gene (reference sequence). The junction had 10 bases not matched to a gene; V was cut back by 1 base and J by 2 bases. The CDR3 sequence is CASSIASRTGPAYNEQFF. The CDR3 nucleotides read TGTGCCAGTAGTATAGCCTCAAGGACAGGGCCTGCCTACAATGAGCAGTTCTTC.

This chain connects TRBV11-2 to TRBJ2-2; the match to TRBD2 covers 15 bases. CDR3 size: 16 residues. CDR1 is SGHAT and CDR2 is FQNNGV in the germline V gene. The V gene end was trimmed by 5 bases and the J gene end by 7 bases; junction bases not matched to a gene: 5. The CDR3 sequence is CASSGLAGGPGGELFF. DNA of the CDR3: TGTGCCAGCAGCGGACTAGCGGGAGGGCCGGGCGGGGAGCTGTTTTTT.

The chain employs TRBV19 and TRBJ1-2, with TRBD1 matching 7 bases. Trimming at V came to 7 bases and at J to 6 bases, leaving 11 bases not matched to a gene. Germline assignment: CDR1 LNHDA and CDR2 SQIVND (reference sequence). The CDR3 has 14 amino acids. CDR3 protein: CASTTQGRRNGYTF. CDR3 DNA: TGTGCCAGTACCACACAGGGGAGGAGGAATGGCTACACCTTC. Combining the CDR3 with reference TRBV19 and TRBJ1-2 gives the whole variable domain DGGITQSPKYLFRKEGQNVTLSCEQNLNHDAMYWYRQDPGQGLRLIYYSQIVNDFQKGDIAEGYSVSREKKESFPLTVTSAQKNPTAFYLCASTTQGRRNGYTFGSGTRLTVV.

The J gene is TRBJ2-5, the V gene TRBV7-2, with D unclear. In germline, CDR1 is SGHTA, CDR2 FQGNSA. V lost 3 bases and J 4 bases, leaving 18 bases between the germline ends. CDR3 length: 16 amino acids. The CDR3 sequence: CASSFGTAVPRETQYF. The CDR3 nucleotides read TGTGCCAGCAGCTTTGGAACAGCAGTGCCGCGAGAGACCCAGTACTTC.

The chain links TRBV6-5 to TRBJ1-1; 7 bases line up with TRBD1. Trimming cost V 2 bases and J 7 bases; bases outside gene matches: 10. Germline CDR1 is MNHEY and CDR2 is SVGAGI. The CDR3 is 15 residues long. CDR3 sequence (DNA): TGTGCCAGCAGTTACCTATCGGACAGGTCGGTTGAAGCTTTCTTT. Translating it yields CASSYLSDRSVEAFF.

V and J are TRBV7-5 and TRBJ2-5; the table names TRBD1, a call not compared with the DNA. TRBV7-5 is a recognized pseudogene. This CDR3 is 16 amino acids long. Here the CDR3 DNA reads TGTGTCAGAAGCTGTTTAGACGGGACAGGGAAAGAGACCCAGTACTTC. Its protein product is CVRSCLDGTGKETQYF.